The source of this TCR beta chain is a study of CD8+ T cells in alopecia areata. A sort of pooled cutaneous lymph node cells used CD4, CD8alpha, NKG2D, NKG2ACE and other stains. The CDR3 is made up of 14 amino acids. V was pared by 4 bases and J by 3 bases, with 12 bases between. Per the germline V gene, CDR1 is FNHDT and CDR2 is SITEND (reference sequence). This clone showed up just a few times. The genes are named according to mouse. The observed sequence ends 4 residues before the CDR3 terminus, with the missing tail filled in from the germline J gene. Following extraction, RNA underwent reverse transcription to cDNA, which served as the sequencing template. Sequenced by immunoSEQ multiplex PCR; TCRdb stores in-frame clones only, minus some. The sample presents over 250,000 clones, none singletons.

The sequencing sample was made of CD4+ T cells sorted from a lymph node. This clonotype was obtained from a C3H/HeJ mouse with alopecia areata. Mouse strain MHC haplotype: H2-k. V usage is TRBV19 and J usage is TRBJ2-5; D possibly corresponds to TRBD1 (5 bases). The sequenced part of the CDR3 DNA is TGTGCCAGCAGTCCCGCCGAGGGGCAAGAC. It specifies CASSPAEGQD. The full CDR3 sequence reads CASSPAEGQDTQYF. The variable domain in full, completed from reference TRBV19 and TRBJ2-5, reads GGIITQTPKFLIGQEGQKLTLKCQQNFNHDTMYWYRQDSGKGLRLIYYSITENDLQKGDLSEGYDASREKKSSFSLTVTSAQKNEMAVFLCASSPAEGQDTQYFGPGTRLLVL.